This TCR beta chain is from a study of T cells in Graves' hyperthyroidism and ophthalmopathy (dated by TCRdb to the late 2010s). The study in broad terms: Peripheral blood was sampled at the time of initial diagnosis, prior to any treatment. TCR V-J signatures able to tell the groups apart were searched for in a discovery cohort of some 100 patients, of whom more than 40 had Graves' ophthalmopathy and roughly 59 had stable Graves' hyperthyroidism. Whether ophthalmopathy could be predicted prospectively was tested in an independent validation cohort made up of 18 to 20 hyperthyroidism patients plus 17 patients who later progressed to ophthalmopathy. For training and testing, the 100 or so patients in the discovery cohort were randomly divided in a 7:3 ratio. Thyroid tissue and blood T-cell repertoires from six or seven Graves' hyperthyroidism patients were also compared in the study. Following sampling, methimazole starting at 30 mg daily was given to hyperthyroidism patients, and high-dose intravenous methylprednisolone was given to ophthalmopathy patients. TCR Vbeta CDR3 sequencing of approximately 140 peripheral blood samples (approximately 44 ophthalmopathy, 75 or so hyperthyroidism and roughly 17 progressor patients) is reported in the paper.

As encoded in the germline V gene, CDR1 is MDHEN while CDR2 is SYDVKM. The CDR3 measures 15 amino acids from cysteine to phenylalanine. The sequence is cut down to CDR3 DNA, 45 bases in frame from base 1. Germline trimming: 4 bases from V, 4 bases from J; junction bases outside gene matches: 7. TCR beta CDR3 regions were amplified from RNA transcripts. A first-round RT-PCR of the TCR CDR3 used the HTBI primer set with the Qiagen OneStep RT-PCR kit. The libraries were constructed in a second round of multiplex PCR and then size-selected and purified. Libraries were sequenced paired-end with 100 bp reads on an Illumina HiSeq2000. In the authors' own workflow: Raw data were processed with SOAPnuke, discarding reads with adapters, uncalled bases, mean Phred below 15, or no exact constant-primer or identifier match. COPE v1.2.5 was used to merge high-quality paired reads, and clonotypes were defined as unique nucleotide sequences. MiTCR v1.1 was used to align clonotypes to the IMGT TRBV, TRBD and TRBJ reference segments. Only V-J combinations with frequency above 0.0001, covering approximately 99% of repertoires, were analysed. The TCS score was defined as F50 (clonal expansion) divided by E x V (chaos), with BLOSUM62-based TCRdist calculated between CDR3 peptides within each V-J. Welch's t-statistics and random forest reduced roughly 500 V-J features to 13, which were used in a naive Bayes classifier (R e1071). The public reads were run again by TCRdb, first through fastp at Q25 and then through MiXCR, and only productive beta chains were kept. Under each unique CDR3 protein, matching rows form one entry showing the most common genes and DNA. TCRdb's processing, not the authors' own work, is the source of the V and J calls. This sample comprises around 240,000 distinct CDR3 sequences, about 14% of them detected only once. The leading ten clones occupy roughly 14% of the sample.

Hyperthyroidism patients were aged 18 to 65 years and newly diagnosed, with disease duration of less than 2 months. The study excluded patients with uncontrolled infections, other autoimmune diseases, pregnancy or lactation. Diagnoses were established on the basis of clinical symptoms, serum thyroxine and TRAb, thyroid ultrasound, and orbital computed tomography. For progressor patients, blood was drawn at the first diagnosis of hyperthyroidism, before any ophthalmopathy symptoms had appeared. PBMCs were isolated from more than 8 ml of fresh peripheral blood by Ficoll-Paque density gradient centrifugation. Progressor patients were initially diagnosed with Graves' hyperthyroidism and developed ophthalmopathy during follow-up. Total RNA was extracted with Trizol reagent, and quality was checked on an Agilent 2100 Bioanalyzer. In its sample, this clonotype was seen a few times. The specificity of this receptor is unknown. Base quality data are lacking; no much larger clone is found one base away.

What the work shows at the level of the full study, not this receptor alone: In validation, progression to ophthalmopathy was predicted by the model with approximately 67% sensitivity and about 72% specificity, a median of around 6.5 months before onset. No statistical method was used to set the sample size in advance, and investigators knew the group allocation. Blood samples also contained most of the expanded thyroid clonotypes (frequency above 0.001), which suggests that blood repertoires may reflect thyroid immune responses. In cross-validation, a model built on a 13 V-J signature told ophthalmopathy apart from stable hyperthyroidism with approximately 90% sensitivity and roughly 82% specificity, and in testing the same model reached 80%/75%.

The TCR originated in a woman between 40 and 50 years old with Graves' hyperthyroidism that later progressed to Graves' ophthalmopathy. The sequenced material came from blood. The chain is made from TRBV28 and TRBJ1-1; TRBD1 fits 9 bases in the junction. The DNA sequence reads TGTGCCAGCAGTTATCCGGGACAGGGTAGCACTGAAGCTTTCTTT. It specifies CASSYPGQGSTEAFF.